Below are 8 T cell receptor beta chains sequenced from a single sample in a study of CD8+ T cells in alopecia areata. As the sequencing template, cDNA was produced by extracting RNA and reverse transcribing it. Assay used: immunoSEQ multiplex PCR; TCRdb lists only in-frame clones, some missing. Of about 200,000 clones in the sample, just over 55% are singletons; the top ten hold approximately 4.9%. Material for sequencing was CD8+ T cells sorted from blood. The receptors stem from a human donor in good health.

This clone was seen repeatedly, ten times or more. This same CDR3 is encoded by further DNA sequences in the sample. The chain combines TRBV13 with TRBJ2-7, with D uncertain. The CDR3 sequence is 11 residues long. CDR1 and CDR2 from the germline V gene are PRHDT and FYEKMQ (reference sequence). Trimming removed 6 bases from V and 2 bases from J, with 5 bases in between. Here the CDR3 reads CASSSPYEQYF. The DNA for the CDR3 is TGTGCCAGCAGTTCCCCCTACGAGCAGTACTTC.

CDR3 loop: CSVQGEATGYTF. The CDR3 DNA follows: TGCAGCGTCCAGGGGGAAGCTACTGGCTACACCTTC. This chain connects TRBV29-1 to TRBJ1-2; 7 positions match TRBD1. In germline, CDR1 is SQVTM, CDR2 ANQGSEA. The CDR3 totals 12 residues. V gave up 6 bases and J gave up 7 bases; unmatched junction bases: 8.

This sequence joins TRBV29-1 and TRBJ1-1, with D unresolved. The CDR3 contains 13 residues. V gave up 2 bases and J gave up 0 bases, with 7 bases separating them. Germline loops: CDR1 SQVTM, CDR2 ANQGSEA. The CDR3 loop is CSVESGLNTEAFF. The CDR3 DNA reads TGCAGCGTTGAATCCGGGTTGAACACTGAAGCTTTCTTT. Filled out from reference TRBV29-1 and TRBJ1-1, the complete variable domain reads SAVISQKPSRDICQRGTSLTIQCQVDSQVTMMFWYRQQPGQSLTLIATANQGSEATYESGFVIDKFPISRPNLTFSTLTVSNMSPEDSSIYLCSVESGLNTEAFFGQGTRLTVV.

This clone was counted once. The chain combines TRBV29-1 with TRBJ1-1; D gene uncertain. The CDR3 contains 14 residues. The germline V and J ends were trimmed by 7 bases and 3 bases, with 18 bases remaining between them. Germline CDR1 SQVTM, CDR2 ANQGSEA. The CDR3: CSAPDGGRDTEAFF. For the CDR3, the DNA is TGCAGCGCACCGGACGGTGGCCGTGACACTGAAGCTTTCTTT.

V and J are TRBV15 and TRBJ2-7, with 7 bases matching TRBD1. V was clipped by 5 bases and J by 2 bases; unmatched bases: 6. The CDR3 has 14 amino acids. Per the germline V gene, CDR1 is LNHNV and CDR2 is YYDKDF (reference sequence). The CDR3 region is CATSEQGQAYEQYF. The CDR3 DNA sequence: TGTGCCACCAGCGAACAAGGACAGGCCTACGAGCAGTACTTC. Drawing the rest from reference TRBV15 and TRBJ2-7, the complete variable domain is DAMVIQNPRYQVTQFGKPVTLSCSQTLNHNVMYWYQQKSSQAPKLLFHYYDKDFNNEADTPDNFQSRRPNTSFCFLDIRSPGLGDTAMYLCATSEQGQAYEQYFGPGTRLTVT.

The CDR3, as DNA: TGTGCCAGCAGCCAGCCCTCCCGGGAGGAGCAGTACTTC. Residues: CASSQPSREEQYF. The rearrangement joins TRBV13 to TRBJ2-7; tentatively, D is TRBD2 (6 bases). With 5 bases removed from V and 7 bases from J, the gap between germline ends came to 15 bases. CDR3 length equals 13 residues. In germline, CDR1 is PRHDT, CDR2 FYEKMQ (reference sequence).

This clone came up a few times. This rearrangement joins TRBV29-1 to TRBJ2-3; D may be TRBD1 (6 bases). The V end was cut by 4 bases, the J end by 2 bases, with 22 bases between. CDR1 and CDR2 (germline): SQVTM, ANQGSEA. CDR3 size: 17 residues. The CDR3 bases are TGCAGCGTTGCTGGGGGCACGGGTCAAAAGTCCACAGATACGCAGTATTTT. Translation gives CSVAGGTGQKSTDTQYF.

The V call is TRBV23-1, the J call TRBJ2-7, with D unresolved. TRBV23-1 belongs to the ORF category, with a function that is uncertain. V dropped 8 bases and J dropped 4 bases, with 24 bases sitting between them. The CDR3 is made up of 16 amino acids. CDR3: CASPSDKGSEWYEQYF. The CDR3 DNA reads TGCGCCAGCCCCTCAGATAAAGGGTCTGAGTGGTACGAGCAGTACTTC.